The T cell receptor beta chain under discussion was sequenced for a study of T cell responses to AZD1222 COVID-19 vaccine. For this clone: Its antigen is not known.

Findings and caveats of the study: The donor group comprised mostly white British people and more females; the analysis possibly underestimated clonal diversity. At baseline, seropositivity was found in only a handful of AZD1222 recipients. Among vaccine-associated CD4 TCRs, coverage spanned spike, with dominance at 160-218 and 743-854.

Germline loops: CDR1 SGHAT, CDR2 FQNNGV. The CDR3 sequence is 14 residues long. The V end lost 7 bases, the J end lost 6 bases, and 16 bases lay between the germline ends. Profiling relied on immunoSEQ multiplex PCR, and the TCRdb table lists in-frame clones only, not all of them. The sample yields 150,000 to 200,000 clones, 85% to 95% seen once. The clonotype was recovered from an adult in good health. The sample in question was peripheral blood, obtained on day 0 of AZD1222 vaccination. The chain employs TRBV11-2 and TRBJ2-1; D is undetermined. This CDR3 is CASTQSFLGNEQFF. The CDR3 region has the DNA TGTGCCAGCACCCAAAGCTTCCTCGGCAATGAGCAGTTCTTC.